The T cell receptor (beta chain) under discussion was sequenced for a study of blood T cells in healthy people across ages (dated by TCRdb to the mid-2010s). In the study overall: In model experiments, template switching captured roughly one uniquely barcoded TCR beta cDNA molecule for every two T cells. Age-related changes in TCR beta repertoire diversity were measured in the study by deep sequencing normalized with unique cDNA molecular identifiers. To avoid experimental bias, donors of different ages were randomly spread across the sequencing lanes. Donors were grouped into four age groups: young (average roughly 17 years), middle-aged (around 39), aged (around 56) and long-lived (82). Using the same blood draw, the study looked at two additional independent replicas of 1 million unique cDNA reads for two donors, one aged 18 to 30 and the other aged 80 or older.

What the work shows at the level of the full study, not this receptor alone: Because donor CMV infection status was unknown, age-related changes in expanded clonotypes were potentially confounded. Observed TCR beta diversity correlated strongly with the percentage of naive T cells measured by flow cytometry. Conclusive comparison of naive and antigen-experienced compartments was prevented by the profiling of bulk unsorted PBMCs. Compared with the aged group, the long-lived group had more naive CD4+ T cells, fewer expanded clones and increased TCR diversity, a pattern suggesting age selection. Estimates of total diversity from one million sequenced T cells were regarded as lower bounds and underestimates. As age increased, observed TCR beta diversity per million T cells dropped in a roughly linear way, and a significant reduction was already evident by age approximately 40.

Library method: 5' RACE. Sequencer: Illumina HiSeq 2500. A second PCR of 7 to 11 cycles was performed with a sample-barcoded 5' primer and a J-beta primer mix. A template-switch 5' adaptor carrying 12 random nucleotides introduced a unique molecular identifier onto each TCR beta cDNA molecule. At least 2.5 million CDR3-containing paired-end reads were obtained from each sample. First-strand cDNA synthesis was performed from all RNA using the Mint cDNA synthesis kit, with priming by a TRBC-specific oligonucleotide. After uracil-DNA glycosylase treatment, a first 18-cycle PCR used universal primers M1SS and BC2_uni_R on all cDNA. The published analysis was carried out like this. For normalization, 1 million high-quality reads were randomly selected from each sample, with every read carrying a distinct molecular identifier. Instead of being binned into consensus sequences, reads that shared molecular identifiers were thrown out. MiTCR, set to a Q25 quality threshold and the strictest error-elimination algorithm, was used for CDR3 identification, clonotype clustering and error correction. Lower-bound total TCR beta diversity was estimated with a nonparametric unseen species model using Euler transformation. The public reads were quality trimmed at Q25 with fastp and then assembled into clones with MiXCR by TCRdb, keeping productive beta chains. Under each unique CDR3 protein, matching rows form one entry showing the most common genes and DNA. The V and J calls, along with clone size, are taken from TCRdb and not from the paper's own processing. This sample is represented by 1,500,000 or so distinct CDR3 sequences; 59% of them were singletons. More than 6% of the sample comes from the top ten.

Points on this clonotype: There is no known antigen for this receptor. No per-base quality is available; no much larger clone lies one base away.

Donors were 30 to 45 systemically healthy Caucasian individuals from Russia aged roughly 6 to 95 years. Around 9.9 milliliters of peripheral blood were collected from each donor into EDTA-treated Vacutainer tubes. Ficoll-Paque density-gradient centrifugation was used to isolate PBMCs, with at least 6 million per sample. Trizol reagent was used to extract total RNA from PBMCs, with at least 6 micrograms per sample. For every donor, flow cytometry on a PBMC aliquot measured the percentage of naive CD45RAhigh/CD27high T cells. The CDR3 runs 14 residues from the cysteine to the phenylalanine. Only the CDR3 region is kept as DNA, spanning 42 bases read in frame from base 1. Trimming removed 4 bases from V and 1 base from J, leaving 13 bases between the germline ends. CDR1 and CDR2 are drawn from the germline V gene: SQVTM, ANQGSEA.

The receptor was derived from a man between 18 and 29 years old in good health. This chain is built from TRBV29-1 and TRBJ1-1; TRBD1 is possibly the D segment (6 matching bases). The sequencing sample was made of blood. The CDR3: CSVAVAGANTEAFF. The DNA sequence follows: TGCAGCGTTGCCGTAGCGGGGGCGAACACTGAAGCTTTCTTT. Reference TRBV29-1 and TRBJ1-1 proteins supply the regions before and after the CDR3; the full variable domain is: SAVISQKPSRDICQRGTSLTIQCQVDSQVTMMFWYRQQPGQSLTLIATANQGSEATYESGFVIDKFPISRPNLTFSTLTVSNMSPEDSSIYLCSVAVAGANTEAFFGQGTRLTVV.